A selection of T cell receptor beta chains follows, all from one sample in a study of Tregs in tolerant kidney transplant recipients. Data came from immunoSEQ multiplex PCR; TCRdb stores just in-frame clones and leaves some out. The sample has about 64,000 clones; approximately 98% are singletons. The specimen comprised Tregs from blood, sampled before the transplant. The receptors were sampled from a human donor who received a combined kidney and bone marrow transplant. CDR3s include the opening cysteine and the closing phenylalanine or tryptophan. A D gene is named only where the DNA matches it firmly. A row's size may be missing; if present it is once, few, many or a size class.

cdr3_aa	cdr3_nt	clone_size	j_call	v_call	d_call
CASSLGLGLLDNEQFF	TGTGCCAGCAGCTTAGGACTAGGGCTTTTAGACAATGAGCAGTTCTTC	.	TRBJ2-1	TRBV11-3	.
CASSESLAGSTDTQYF	TGTGCCAGCAGTGAATCACTAGCGGGGAGCACAGATACGCAGTATTTT	.	TRBJ2-3	TRBV25-1	TRBD2
CASSPSGTRSGANVLTF	TGTGCCAGCAGCCCCTCCGGGACACGCTCTGGGGCCAACGTCCTGACTTTC	.	TRBJ2-6	TRBV5-5	.
CASSLGQGGGYTF	TGTGCCAGCAGTTTGGGACAGGGTGGAGGCTACACCTTC	.	TRBJ1-2	TRBV28	TRBD1
CAISGGQGSIQYF	TGTGCCATCAGTGGGGGACAGGGGAGCATTCAGTACTTC	.	TRBJ2-4	TRBV10-3	TRBD1
CASRTPLETQYF	TGCGCCAGCAGGACACCTTTAGAGACCCAGTACTTC	once	TRBJ2-5	TRBV5-1	.
CASISRGRRNTIYF	TGTGCCAGTATCTCAAGGGGGCGGCGAAACACCATATATTTT	.	TRBJ1-3	TRBV19	TRBD1
CASSSTGGSNNEQFF	TGCGCCAGCAGCTCCACAGGGGGCTCGAATAATGAGCAGTTCTTC	.	TRBJ2-1	TRBV5-1	TRBD1
CAIRPSGTGTYNEQFF	TGTGCCATCAGACCTAGCGGGACGGGCACCTACAATGAGCAGTTCTTC	.	TRBJ2-1	TRBV10-3	TRBD2
CASRDSHYGYTF	TGTGCCAGCCGGGACAGCCACTATGGCTACACCTTC	.	TRBJ1-2	TRBV6-1	TRBD1
CASGLVLGTEYTWTAYEQYF	TGTGCTAGTGGTTTGGTCTTGGGGACAGAATATACTTGGACTGCATACGAGCAGTACTTC	.	TRBJ2-7	TRBV12-5	TRBD1
CASSPPVGRPPSTGELFF	TGTGCCAGCTCACCACCGGTGGGCAGGCCGCCGAGCACCGGGGAGCTGTTTTTT	.	TRBJ2-2	TRBV18	.
CASSQYSGQPSYEQYF	TGTGCCAGCAGCCAATACTCGGGACAGCCGTCCTACGAGCAGTACTTC	.	TRBJ2-7	TRBV4-2	TRBD1
CSVSLGLAGGREQFF	TGCAGCGTCTCCCTGGGACTAGCGGGAGGCCGCGAGCAGTTCTTC	.	TRBJ2-1	TRBV29-1	TRBD2
CASSRQRGSETQYF	TGTGCCAGCAGCCGGCAGCGGGGGTCAGAGACCCAGTACTTC	.	TRBJ2-5	TRBV5-4	TRBD2
CASSPLFRAGGPETQYF	TGTGCCAGCAGCCCCCTTTTTCGGGCGGGGGGGCCGGAAACGCAGTATTTT	.	TRBJ2-3	TRBV5-6	TRBD2
CASSPGRRGPNTGELFF	TGTGCCAGCAGCCCCGGGCGTAGGGGGCCAAACACCGGGGAGCTGTTTTTT	.	TRBJ2-2	TRBV7-8	TRBD1
CASSRVRFGGYNEQFF	TGCGCCAGCAGCCGAGTACGGTTTGGAGGCTACAATGAGCAGTTCTTC	.	TRBJ2-1	TRBV4-3	.
CASSPPARGTEAFF	TGTGCCAGCAGCCCCCCAGCAAGGGGAACTGAAGCTTTCTTT	once	TRBJ1-1	TRBV13	.
CASSQGQGVSQPQHF	TGCGCCAGCAGCCAAGGACAGGGTGTCAGCCAGCCCCAGCATTTT	.	TRBJ1-5	TRBV4-1	TRBD1
CASKGLEEENEQFF	TGCGCCAGCAAGGGACTAGAGGAAGAGAATGAGCAGTTCTTC	.	TRBJ2-1	TRBV10-1	TRBD2
CASSLYRAGSPLHF	TGTGCCAGCAGTTTATATAGGGCGGGATCACCCCTCCACTTT	.	TRBJ1-6	TRBV28	.
CASSPGGGTYEQYF	TGTGCCAGCTCACCAGGGGGGGGCACCTACGAGCAGTACTTC	.	TRBJ2-7	TRBV18	.
CASSFRQATEAFF	TGTGCCAGCAGCTTTAGACAGGCCACTGAAGCTTTCTTT	.	TRBJ1-1	TRBV7-2	.
CASAKPRGLLGEQFF	TGTGCTAGTGCAAAGCCAAGGGGGCTGCTCGGGGAGCAGTTCTTC	once	TRBJ2-1	TRBV12-5	TRBD1
CASSTGQEGSPLHF	TGTGCCAGTAGTACGGGACAGGAAGGTTCACCCCTCCACTTT	.	TRBJ1-6	TRBV19	TRBD1
CASSLVNVANEKLFF	TGCGCCAGCAGCTTGGTGAACGTAGCTAATGAAAAACTGTTTTTT	.	TRBJ1-4	TRBV5-1	.
CASGQDRAYEQYF	TGTGCTAGTGGCCAAGACAGGGCATACGAGCAGTACTTC	.	TRBJ2-7	TRBV12-5	TRBD1
CASSLSGGYNEQFF	TGTGCCAGCAGTCTTAGCGGGGGGTACAATGAGCAGTTCTTC	.	TRBJ2-1	TRBV27	TRBD2
CASSTRGSRTDTQYF	TGTGCCAGCAGCACCCGAGGGTCCCGCACAGATACGCAGTATTTT	.	TRBJ2-3	TRBV9	.
CASSSGGEETQYF	TGTGCCAGCAGCTCCGGTGGTGAAGAGACCCAGTACTTC	.	TRBJ2-5	TRBV5-4	.
CASSYRTIVYEQYF	TGTGCCAGCAGCTATCGGACTATTGTATACGAGCAGTACTTC	.	TRBJ2-7	TRBV7-8	.
CASSARTGGPYEQYF	TGTGCCAGCAGTGCCAGGACAGGGGGGCCCTACGAGCAGTACTTC	.	TRBJ2-7	TRBV6-1	TRBD1
CASSLVRVGTGNTEAFF	TGTGCCAGCAGCTTAGTAAGGGTCGGGACAGGGAATACTGAAGCTTTCTTT	.	TRBJ1-1	TRBV11-3	TRBD1
CASSQDLQINIPNQPQHF	TGCGCCAGCAGCCAAGACCTCCAAATTAACATCCCTAATCAGCCCCAGCATTTT	.	TRBJ1-5	TRBV4-1	.
CASSILAAGVDEQYF	TGTGCCAGCAGCATTCTAGCGGCAGGGGTAGACGAGCAGTACTTC	.	TRBJ2-7	TRBV7-6	.
CATPKQSGSGYTF	TGTGCCACCCCCAAACAAAGCGGTTCAGGCTACACCTTC	once	TRBJ1-2	TRBV19	.
CASSQGLAGGPLAKNIQYF	TGCGCCAGCAGCCAGGGACTAGCGGGAGGGCCACTGGCCAAAAACATTCAGTACTTC	.	TRBJ2-4	TRBV4-3	TRBD2
CASSRKRGAESYEQYF	TGCGCCAGCAGCCGGAAACGCGGAGCGGAGAGCTACGAGCAGTACTTC	.	TRBJ2-7	TRBV4-3	.
CATSRTRTSGRKQFF	TGTGCCACCAGCAGAACTCGGACTAGCGGGAGGAAGCAGTTCTTC	.	TRBJ2-1	TRBV15	TRBD2
CASSLRLNTGELFF	TGTGCCAGCAGCCTCAGACTAAACACCGGGGAGCTGTTTTTT	once	TRBJ2-2	TRBV6-5	.
CASSRQSSGANVLTF	TGTGCCAGCTCACGACAGAGTTCTGGGGCCAACGTCCTGACTTTC	.	TRBJ2-6	TRBV18	.
CAPRGGSGNTIYF	TGTGCCCCACGGGGGGGCAGTGGAAACACCATATATTTT	.	TRBJ1-3	TRBV7-2	.